A single sample is the source of the 17 T cell receptor beta chains below, sequenced in a study of CD8+CD57+ T cells in acquired aplastic anemia. Genomic DNA acted as the template from which TCR beta VDJ combination and CDR3 sequence profiling were carried out. TCRdb fed the reads into MiXCR, producing one record per CDR3 protein. The profile shows under 200,000 distinct CDR3 sequences, 47% of them singletons. Patients selected for sequencing had displayed CD8+CD57+ cell expansion by flow cytometry. Sequenced: sorted CD4+, CD8+, or CD8+CD57+ T cells (not recorded which) from PBMCs. All receptors derive from a human donor with aplastic anemia.

This clonotype was detected only a few times. The chain combines TRBV18 with TRBJ1-1, with D perhaps TRBD1 (5 bases). The CDR3 is 15 residues long. Between the trimmed V and J ends, which lost 6 bases and 1 base, there was a span of 15 bases. Germline loops: CDR1 KGHSH, CDR2 LQKENI. Here the CDR3 reads CASSPAEGRNTEAFF. The CDR3 DNA reads as TGTGCCAGCTCTCCCGCGGAGGGGCGGAACACTGAAGCTTTCTTT.

In its sample, this clonotype was seen a few times. The rearrangement links TRBV6-1 to TRBJ1-5; D call uncertain. This CDR3 region has 15 residues. V was clipped by 3 bases and J by 0 bases, with 9 bases between them. CDR1 and CDR2 (germline): MNHNS, SASEGT. Here the CDR3 reads CASSDSAGSNQPQHF. The CDR3 nucleotides are TGTGCCAGCAGTGATTCCGCCGGTAGCAATCAGCCCCAGCATTTT.

This clonotype occurred many times. This sequence joins TRBV5-8 and TRBJ1-4, with D unresolved. This CDR3 comprises 13 residues. The germline V gene has CDR1 SGHTS and CDR2 YDEGEE. Trimming removed 0 bases at V and 5 bases at J, with 5 bases between. The CDR3 spells CASSLGPNEKLFF. DNA for the CDR3: TGTGCCAGCAGCTTGGGACCAAATGAAAAACTGTTTTTT.

V usage is TRBV2 and J usage is TRBJ2-4; 8 bases map to TRBD2. In germline, CDR1 is SNHLY, CDR2 FYNNEI. The CDR3 length is 16 residues. Germline trimming cut 2 bases from V and 8 bases from J; bases unmatched to any gene: 11. Here the CDR3 DNA reads TGTGCCAGCAGTGAACCCCCACTAGCGGCCGGGGACATTCAGTACTTC. Translated: CASSEPPLAAGDIQYF. The full variable domain, in which reference TRBV2 and TRBJ2-4 provide the parts outside the CDR3, is EPEVTQTPSHQVTQMGQEVILRCVPISNHLYFYWYRQILGQKVEFLVSFYNNEISEKSEIFDDQFSVERPDGSNFTLKIRSTKLEDSAMYFCASSEPPLAAGDIQYFGAGTRLSVL.

This clonotype was found a few times. The V call is TRBV4-3, the J call TRBJ2-3; D is possibly TRBD1 or TRBD2 (6 bases each). Germline values: CDR1 LGHNA, CDR2 YSLEER. V shed 0 bases and J shed 4 bases, with 11 bases lying between them. This CDR3 has 15 residues. CDR3 nucleotide sequence: TGCGCCAGCAGCCAAGATTTTAGGGGGGCAGATACGCAGTATTTT. Protein product: CASSQDFRGADTQYF.

CDR3 amino acids: CASSSRLAGHYEQYF. In nucleotides, the CDR3 is TGTGCCAGCAGTTCTCGACTAGCGGGGCATTACGAGCAGTACTTC. J is TRBJ2-7 and V is TRBV28; TRBD2 matches at 11 bases. CDR3 length: 15 amino acids. Germline CDR1 MDHEN, CDR2 SYDVKM. After removal of 4 bases from V and 4 bases from J, the junction contained 6 bases not matched to a gene.

This chain connects TRBV19 to TRBJ2-5, with no clear D. The CDR3 sequence is 14 residues long. V shed 1 base and J shed 0 bases, with 6 bases lying between them. Germline loops: CDR1 LNHDA, CDR2 SQIVND (reference sequence). The CDR3 nucleotides read TGTGCCAGTAGTATAGTGGGGAACCAAGAGACCCAGTACTTC. Its translation is CASSIVGNQETQYF.

This clonotype was observed at least ten times. The chain has TRBV6-1 and TRBJ2-7; D is unresolved. V was shortened by 5 bases and J by 2 bases, with 16 bases between the two germline ends. The V gene's germline CDR1 is MNHNS and CDR2 SASEGT. There are 15 residues in the CDR3. CDR3 DNA sequence: TGTGCCAGCAGTCCCGATCCTTTCACTACCTACGAGCAGTACTTC. This gives the protein CASSPDPFTTYEQYF.

The V gene is TRBV7-8, the J gene TRBJ2-7; D remains ambiguous. V was pared by 5 bases and J by 5 bases, with 10 bases between. The germline gives CDR1 SGHVS, CDR2 FQNEAQ. The CDR3 sequence is 12 residues long. CDR3 protein: CASSTLINEQYF. The CDR3 region has the DNA TGTGCCAGCAGCACGTTAATAAACGAGCAGTACTTC.

This chain uses TRBV24-1 with TRBJ2-4; perhaps TRBD2 as D (6 bases). The V gene lost 4 bases and the J gene lost 7 bases, with 25 bases spanning the gap. CDR3 length equals 18 residues. Germline V gives CDR1 KGHDR, CDR2 SFDVKD. In DNA, the CDR3 is TGTGCCACCAGTGAGGCCGGGAGAAGGCAAGAGCCGTGGAACATTCAGTACTTC. This sequence encodes CATSEAGRRQEPWNIQYF.

This clonotype was observed many times. This chain uses TRBV4-2 with TRBJ2-3; 8 bases fit TRBD2. CDR1 and CDR2 from the germline V gene are LGHNA and YNFKEQ. The CDR3 has 16 amino acids. The V gene end was trimmed by 4 bases and the J gene end by 2 bases; junction bases not matched to a gene: 8. The CDR3: CASSPGGGPDTDTQYF. CDR3 in DNA: TGTGCCAGCAGCCCGGGGGGGGGACCGGACACAGATACGCAGTATTTT.

CDR3 region: CSAMTETQYF. CDR3 DNA: TGCAGTGCTATGACAGAGACCCAGTACTTC. The V and J genes are TRBV20-1 and TRBJ2-5; no clear D gene. The CDR3 extends over 10 amino acids. The germline V gene has CDR1 DFQATT and CDR2 SNEGSKA (reference sequence). Trimming removed 4 bases from V and 4 bases from J, with 4 bases in between.

The V call is TRBV9, the J call TRBJ2-2; possibly TRBD1 for D (7 bases). In germline, CDR1 is SGDLS, CDR2 YYNGEE. The length of the CDR3 is 15 residues. Trimming left V 1 base short and J 7 bases short, with 14 bases between. For the CDR3, the DNA is TGTGCCAGCAGCGTAATTTCAGGGGGAGGCGGGGAGCTGTTTTTT. Protein product: CASSVISGGGGELFF.

This clonotype has a count of ten or more. CDR3 bases: TGTGCCAGCAGCTTAGCGTTTGAGACCCAGTACTTC. Its translation: CASSLAFETQYF. This chain connects TRBV7-2 to TRBJ2-5, with unresolved D. Trimming shortened V by 0 bases and J by 5 bases, and 4 bases separated the two germline ends. CDR1 and CDR2 from the germline V gene are SGHTA and FQGNSA. The CDR3 is 12 residues long.

The rearrangement uses TRBV20-1 and TRBJ2-1, with D perhaps assigned TRBD1 or TRBD2 (5 bases each). V lost 3 bases and J lost 8, with 11 bases in between. The CDR3 has 12 residues. Per the germline V gene, CDR1 is DFQATT and CDR2 is SNEGSKA (reference sequence). This CDR3 reads CSARRRGDEQFF. CDR3 coding DNA: TGCAGTGCTAGGAGAAGGGGAGATGAGCAGTTCTTC.

This clonotype has a count of ten or more. The chain joins TRBV20-1 to TRBJ1-2; no firm D call. Germline V lookup: CDR1 DFQATT, CDR2 SNEGSKA (reference sequence). The CDR3 totals 15 residues. V was trimmed by 3 bases and J by 6 bases, leaving 20 bases between them. The DNA of the CDR3 is TGCAGTGCTAGTATGGCAGGACCCCTGCTCGATGGCTACACCTTC. It is translated as CSASMAGPLLDGYTF.

The V gene is TRBV5-4, the J gene TRBJ2-3; perhaps TRBD2 as D (5 bases). The CDR3 is made up of 14 amino acids. CDR1 is SGHNT, CDR2 YYREEE, per germline (reference sequence). V was pared by 0 bases and J by 4 bases, with 9 bases between. This chain's CDR3 is CASSLGLGADTQYF. The CDR3 DNA sequence: TGTGCCAGCAGCTTGGGCCTCGGGGCAGATACGCAGTATTTT.